The clone carrying this T cell receptor beta chain was observed once. Its antigen is unknown. 13 Jbeta primers and 60 Vbeta primers were used for the PCR. Repertoires were generated with immunoSEQ multiplex PCR, while TCRdb's copy carries only in-frame clones and drops some. The sample shows 200,000 or so clones, approximately 80% of them seen only once. The CDR3 is made up of 14 amino acids. CDR1 is SGHTA and CDR2 is FQGTGA in the germline V gene. Trimming took 5 bases from V and 8 from J, leaving 15 bases between them. This record belongs to a study of cytomegalovirus exposure and HLA in healthy donors. Study results and limitations: A previous analysis found most TCR beta V segments productive roughly 90% or roughly 30% of the time.

What was sequenced was PBMCs. This chain links TRBV7-3 with TRBJ2-2; possibly TRBD2 for D (5 bases). The sequence was obtained from a young man in good health and CMV-seronegative. The CDR3 region is CASSPRVAKGELFF. The DNA for the CDR3 is TGTGCCAGCAGCCCCCGGGTAGCGAAGGGGGAGCTGTTTTTT.